The text below deals with one T cell receptor beta chain. Its recognized antigen is unknown. One base away there is no much larger clone; base qualities are not given. This specimen comes from a study of vaccination effects on CD4 cells after COVID-19 (dated 2022 in TCRdb). About the full investigation: Participants received two doses of either the BNT162b2 or the mRNA-1273 mRNA SARS-CoV-2 vaccine. SARS-CoV-2 spike-specific CD4+ TCR repertoires from before and after mRNA vaccination were compared in COVID-19 convalescent patients and in infection-naive vaccine recipients. Altogether, roughly 10 COVID-19 convalescent patients and several SARS-CoV-2-naive healthy vaccine recipients made up the full study. In the study, cultures from other donors were sequenced using the Oncomine TCR Beta short-read assay on an Illumina iSeq 100.

Overall study outcomes, separate from this receptor: Among healthy vaccine recipients, nearly all vaccine-induced clones were SARS-CoV-2 mono-reactive, and only 1 of 255 was cross-reactive with common cold coronaviruses. Marked clonal contraction was observed in both infection-induced and vaccine-induced clones at late post-vaccination timepoints, consistent with waning T cell responses. Limitations of the study were the small number of convalescent patients and the absence of early post-infection timepoints.

The ViraFEST assay stimulated PBMC with viral peptide pools and then used TCR sequencing to identify antigen-specific CD4+ T cell clonotypes by expansion. After around 11 days of culture, CD4+ T cells were isolated with the EasySep CD4+ T cell isolation kit. Negative nucleocapsid antibody results before and after vaccination confirmed that the healthy vaccine recipients had no prior SARS-CoV-2 infection. Roughly 1.9 million PBMC per well were cultured with 10 ug/ml peptides in IMDM containing approximately 4.7% human AB serum, 10 IU/ml IL-2 and gentamicin. On days 3 and 7, half of the culture medium was replaced with fresh IL-2-containing medium. Each peptide stimulation condition was cultured in triplicate wells unless otherwise noted. PBMC were separated from whole blood using Ficoll-Paque Plus gradient centrifugation and were then either cryopreserved at -140C or used fresh. Overlapping peptide pools spanned the spike proteins of SARS-CoV-2 and the common cold coronaviruses HCoV-NL63, HCoV-OC43 and HCoV-229E. Genomic DNA was extracted from cultured CD4+ T cells with the QIAamp micro DNA kit.

Based on the germline V gene, the CDR1 and CDR2 sequences are KGHDR and SFDVKD. V loses 0 bases at its end and J loses 2 bases; junction bases beyond the gene matches: 8. Inclusive of the bounding cysteine and phenylalanine, the CDR3 is 18 residues long. Just CDR3 DNA is preserved here, 54 bases in frame from base 1. Receptors were amplified or captured by the immunoSEQ multiplex PCR assay. DNA from the CD4+ T cells that had been cultured and isolated underwent TCR beta CDR3 sequencing. For the original study's pipeline: Non-productive TCR sequences were removed, reads were trimmed to the CDR3 region, and CDR3s of at least 7 amino acids were retained. The MANAFEST web app was used to identify antigen-specific clonotypes by comparing expansion in peptide wells with expansion in reference cultures. Positive clones required FDR<0.05 expansion versus reference and all other wells, odds ratio above 5, and frequency above 0.1% in two replicate wells. A clonotype was defined as cross-reactive if the clonotype was significantly expanded both in SARS-CoV-2 spike wells and in at least one common cold coronavirus spike condition. Using the stringdist R package, CDR3 similarity was measured by Levenshtein distance, and unrooted trees were constructed with ape in R 3.6.1. Drawn from immuneACCESS, this table holds only the in-frame rearrangements with V and J called that TCRdb kept. Clones are partly lost; checked studies trace under half to an unresolved V gene and leave the rest unexplained. That table furnishes V, J and clone size, whereas the DNA furnished D and trimming. Counted in this sample were some 52,000 clones; nearly 80% of them appeared once. The leading ten clones occupy about 6% of the sample.

The sequencing here drew on CD4+ T cells from PBMCs cultured with HCoV-OC43 spike peptides, taken before COVID-19 vaccination. The sample's cell subset or site, from its label and the paper: HCoV-OC43 spike overlapping peptide pool stimulation. This receptor was identified in a human donor who received a COVID-19 vaccine. The V and J genes are TRBV24-1 and TRBJ2-2; TRBD2 matches 7 bases in the middle. The encoded CDR3 is CATSDLVAAGDNTGELFF. The DNA sequence reads TGTGCCACCAGTGATTTGGTAGCGGCGGGGGATAACACCGGGGAGCTGTTTTTT.